Sequencing of this T cell receptor beta chain was carried out in a study of response to subunit inactivated influenza vaccine. This clonotype was seen only a few times. Its antigen is not known. In TCRdb, the RT-PCR reads were re-called with MiXCR into one record per CDR3 protein. Of roughly 500,000 distinct CDR3 sequences listed, about 17% are singletons. Whole-study results and caveats: T cells newly recruited by each seasonal influenza vaccination are few, the authors suggested.

The input for sequencing was CD4+ T cells sorted from PBMCs, taken less than 25 months after vaccination. The TCR sequence derives from a man aged 50-75 years who received an inactivated influenza vaccine.

The CDR3 region is CASSDNSRGETQYF. The CDR3 region has the DNA TGTGCCAGCAGTGATAATAGCCGGGGCGAGACCCAGTACTTC. This sequence joins TRBV12-3 or TRBV12-4 and TRBJ2-5; either TRBD1 or TRBD2 may fit D (5 bases each). The V and J ends lost 5 bases and 5 bases respectively, with 15 bases between them. The CDR3 extends over 14 amino acids.